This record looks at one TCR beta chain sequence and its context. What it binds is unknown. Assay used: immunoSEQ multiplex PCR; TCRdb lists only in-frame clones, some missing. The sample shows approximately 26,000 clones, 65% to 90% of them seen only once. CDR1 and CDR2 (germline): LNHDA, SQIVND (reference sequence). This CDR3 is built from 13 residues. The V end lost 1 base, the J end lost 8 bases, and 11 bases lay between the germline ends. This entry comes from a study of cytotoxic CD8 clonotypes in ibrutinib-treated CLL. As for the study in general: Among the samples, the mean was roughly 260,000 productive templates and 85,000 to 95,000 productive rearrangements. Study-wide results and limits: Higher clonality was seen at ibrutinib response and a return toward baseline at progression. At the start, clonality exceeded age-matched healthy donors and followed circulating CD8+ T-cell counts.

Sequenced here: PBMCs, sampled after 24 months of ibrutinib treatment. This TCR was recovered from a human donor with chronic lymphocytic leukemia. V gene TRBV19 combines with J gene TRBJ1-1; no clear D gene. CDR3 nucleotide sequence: TGTGCCAGTAGTATAGTTGTGAAAAGGGAAGCTTTCTTT. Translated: CASSIVVKREAFF.